This entry lists 2 T cell receptor beta chains sequenced from one sample in a study of blood T cell repertoires in COVID-19. Produced via immunoSEQ multiplex PCR; TCRdb's table is partial and in-frame only. This sample has about 89,000 clones, with over 70% found just once. Sequencing was performed on peripheral blood. The receptors here all came from a woman older than 75 with acute or convalescent COVID-19.

CDR3: CATASVPSNEQFF. The CDR3, as DNA: TGTGCCACTGCCTCGGTTCCCTCGAATGAGCAGTTCTTC. The chain has TRBV6-5 and TRBJ2-1; no clear D. Trimming removed 10 bases from V and 7 bases from J, with 17 bases in between. The CDR3 sequence is 13 residues long. Germline values: CDR1 MNHEY, CDR2 SVGAGI.

The chain couples TRBV5-4 to TRBJ2-2; 8 bases are a match to TRBD1. Germline V gene data show CDR1 as SGHNT and CDR2 as YYREEE (reference sequence). The V segment lost 4 bases and the J segment 5 bases; nucleotides outside the gene matches: 10. The CDR3 spans 16 residues. The DNA of the CDR3 is TGTGCCAGCAGCCAACCAGGGGGCGAGGATACCGGGGAGCTGTTTTTT. It specifies CASSQPGGEDTGELFF.